Below, 19 T cell receptor beta chains from the same sample are listed, as sequenced in a study of blood T cell repertoires in COVID-19. Using immunoSEQ multiplex PCR, the repertoire was profiled, and TCRdb retains in-frame clones only, with some absent. The sample shows over 150,000 clones, around 79% of them seen only once. The material sequenced was peripheral blood. The receptor source for this set is a woman between 45 and 65 years old with acute or convalescent COVID-19.

This chain connects TRBV5-8 to TRBJ2-2; maybe TRBD1 (5 bases). The CDR3 is 15 residues long. The ends were cut back, 3 bases at V and 0 bases at J, with 9 bases in the middle. Germline CDR1 SGHTS, CDR2 YDEGEE. The CDR3 reads CASSSGRANTGELFF. CDR3 sequence (DNA): TGTGCCAGCAGCTCCGGCAGGGCGAACACCGGGGAGCTGTTTTTT.

The chain recombines TRBV19 with TRBJ1-2; a weak D match, TRBD1 (6 bases). Per germline, CDR1 LNHDA and CDR2 SQIVND (reference sequence). V was clipped by 3 bases and J by 0 bases, with 11 bases between them. The length of the CDR3 is 15 residues. DNA of the CDR3: TGTGCCAGTAGTATGGTACAGGGATCTAACTATGGCTACACCTTC. It translates to CASSMVQGSNYGYTF.

V is TRBV5-1 and J is TRBJ1-2; D is unclear. CDR3 size: 15 residues. Trimming stripped 4 bases from V and 0 bases from J, with 13 bases between. Germline-derived CDR1 and CDR2 are SGHRS and YFSETQ. The CDR3 coding sequence is TGCGCCAGCAGCCGTGAGGCGAATTCTAACTATGGCTACACCTTC. Translation: CASSREANSNYGYTF.

The rearrangement joins TRBV7-2 to TRBJ1-6; no reliable D call. The CDR3 loop spans 14 amino acids. Germline V lookup: CDR1 SGHTA, CDR2 FQGNSA. Between the trimmed V and J ends, which lost 4 bases and 12 bases, there was a span of 16 bases. The CDR3 loop is CASSSQDGVGPLHF. The CDR3 DNA reads TGTGCCAGCAGCTCCCAGGACGGGGTAGGACCCCTCCACTTT.

The chain uses TRBV6-5 and TRBJ2-7, with D possibly being TRBD1 (6 bases). CDR3 length: 14 residues. The ends were cut back, 6 bases at V and 6 bases at J, with 18 bases in the middle. Germline V gene sequence: CDR1 MNHEY, CDR2 SVGAGI. CDR3 nucleotides: TGTGCCAGCAGCCGAGGACAGTATCCCGGCGAGCAGTACTTC. It translates to CASSRGQYPGEQYF.

This rearrangement joins TRBV30 to TRBJ1-6; TRBD1 might be the D (5 bases). This CDR3 region has 12 residues. Trimming took 0 bases from V and 10 from J, leaving 7 bases between them. Germline loops: CDR1 GTSNPN, CDR2 SVGIG (reference sequence). CDR3 protein: CAWSVGGSPLHF. Here the CDR3 DNA reads TGTGCCTGGAGTGTCGGGGGGTCACCCCTCCACTTT.

The sample holds a few counts of this clone. The rearrangement links TRBV30 to TRBJ1-1, with D tentatively TRBD1 (6 bases). V was trimmed by 0 bases and J by 5 bases, leaving 13 bases between them. CDR1 and CDR2 (germline): GTSNPN, SVGIG (reference sequence). CDR3 length: 14 residues. The CDR3 nucleotides read TGTGCCTGGAGTGTAGGCAGGGGCTGGACTGAAGCTTTCTTT. Its protein is CAWSVGRGWTEAFF.

V usage is TRBV19 and J usage is TRBJ1-3; tentative D call: TRBD1 (6 bases). CDR3 length: 14 amino acids. The V and J ends lost 3 bases and 1 base respectively, with 7 bases between them. Germline CDR1 and CDR2: LNHDA and SQIVND (reference sequence). CDR3 in amino acids: CASSMRGSGNTIYF. The CDR3 DNA follows: TGTGCCAGTAGTATGAGGGGGTCTGGAAACACCATATATTTT. Using reference TRBV19 and TRBJ1-3 for the parts outside the CDR3, the full variable domain is DGGITQSPKYLFRKEGQNVTLSCEQNLNHDAMYWYRQDPGQGLRLIYYSQIVNDFQKGDIAEGYSVSREKKESFPLTVTSAQKNPTAFYLCASSMRGSGNTIYFGEGSWLTVV.

J is TRBJ1-5 and V is TRBV27; TRBD1 is a possible D gene (6 bases). From germline, CDR1 is MNHEY and CDR2 SMNVEV (reference sequence). CDR3 size: 15 residues. V was shortened by 4 bases and J by 6 bases, with 16 bases between the two germline ends. The CDR3 reads CASSSYPGVAQPQHF. CDR3 bases: TGTGCCAGCAGTTCGTACCCAGGGGTTGCTCAGCCCCAGCATTTT.

This clone was seen just once. The V and J genes are TRBV6-5 and TRBJ2-7; TRBD1 might be the D (6 bases). Trimming removed 7 bases from V and 3 bases from J, with 16 bases in between. CDR1 is MNHEY, CDR2 SVGAGI, per germline. CDR3 length equals 14 residues. The CDR3 reads CASNPWTDFYEQYF. CDR3 in DNA: TGTGCCAGCAATCCCTGGACAGACTTCTACGAGCAGTACTTC.

V and J are TRBV5-1 and TRBJ2-1; possible D gene TRBD1, 5 bases. Germline V gives CDR1 SGHRS, CDR2 YFSETQ. V gave up 0 bases and J gave up 3 bases, with 10 bases separating them. The CDR3 consists of 15 residues. CDR3 nucleotides: TGCGCCAGCAGCTTGGAGTCAGGGCGCTACAATGAGCAGTTCTTC. Encoded protein: CASSLESGRYNEQFF. The whole variable domain, filled in from reference TRBV5-1 and TRBJ2-1, reads KAGVTQTPRYLIKTRGQQVTLSCSPISGHRSVSWYQQTPGQGLQFLFEYFSETQRNKGNFPGRFSGRQFSNSRSEMNVSTLELGDSALYLCASSLESGRYNEQFFGPGTRLTVL.

The table lists this clone with a count of one. The chain couples TRBV11-3 to TRBJ2-3, with 11 nucleotides matching TRBD2. The CDR3 spans 16 residues. With 5 bases clipped from V and 0 bases from J, the junction kept 4 bases outside the gene matches. Looked up from germline, CDR1 is SGHNT and CDR2 is YENEEA. The CDR3 reads CASSRLAGGSTDTQYF. CDR3 DNA sequence: TGTGCCAGCAGCCGTCTAGCGGGAGGAAGCACAGATACGCAGTATTTT.

This chain uses TRBV7-9 with TRBJ2-1, with 8 bases that match TRBD2. This CDR3 has 17 residues. Germline CDR1 and CDR2: SEHNR and FQNEAQ (reference sequence). The V segment lost 6 bases and the J segment 8 bases; nucleotides outside the gene matches: 18. DNA of the CDR3: TGTGCCAGCAGTCCCGGGAGCGGGAGAACCGGTAACGATGAGCAGTTCTTC. Its protein is CASSPGSGRTGNDEQFF.

J is TRBJ2-5 and V is TRBV7-9; TRBD1 matches at 7 bases. Unmatched junction bases numbered 6, after V lost 5 bases and J lost 3 bases. The germline V gene has CDR1 SEHNR and CDR2 FQNEAQ (reference sequence). The CDR3 spans 14 residues. The CDR3: CASSPATGKETQYF. The CDR3 bases are TGTGCCAGCAGCCCCGCGACAGGGAAAGAGACCCAGTACTTC.

The rearrangement joins TRBV11-2 to TRBJ1-4; 8 nucleotides align to TRBD1. Germline V gives CDR1 SGHAT, CDR2 FQNNGV. The V gene end was trimmed by 1 base and the J gene end by 1 base; junction bases not matched to a gene: 5. There are 17 residues in the CDR3. This CDR3 reads CASSLAGQGGTNEKLFF. The CDR3 nucleotides read TGTGCCAGCAGCTTAGCAGGACAGGGAGGAACTAATGAAAAACTGTTTTTT. Together with reference TRBV11-2 and TRBJ1-4, the CDR3 gives the full variable domain: EAGVAQSPRYKIIEKRQSVAFWCNPISGHATLYWYQQILGQGPKLLIQFQNNGVVDDSQLPKDRFSAERLKGVDSTLKIQPAKLEDSAVYLCASSLAGQGGTNEKLFFGSGTQLSVL.

The rearrangement links TRBV18 to TRBJ2-1; D gene unclear. V lost 2 bases to trimming and J lost 4 bases, with 9 bases between them. The CDR3 spans 14 residues. The germline gives CDR1 KGHSH, CDR2 LQKENI. CDR3 in amino acids: CASSPTHGYNEQFF. The CDR3 nucleotides are TGTGCCAGCTCACCAACTCACGGGTACAATGAGCAGTTCTTC.

The V and J genes are TRBV10-2 and TRBJ2-7; possible D gene TRBD2, 5 bases. CDR1 and CDR2 from the germline V gene are WSHSY and SAAADI. This CDR3 has 16 residues. Trimming removed 0 bases from V and 0 bases from J, with 12 bases in between. CDR3 loop: CASSESGGRRSYEQYF. Here the CDR3 DNA reads TGCGCCAGCAGTGAGTCCGGCGGGCGGCGCTCCTACGAGCAGTACTTC.

The chain carries TRBV29-1 and TRBJ1-2; weak D call: TRBD1 (5 bases). This CDR3 is built from 12 residues. CDR1 is SQVTM, CDR2 ANQGSEA, per germline. V dropped 6 bases and J dropped 6 bases, with 14 bases sitting between them. The CDR3 bases are TGCAGCGTGGACAAGGGAGGTAATGGCTACACCTTC. Protein: CSVDKGGNGYTF.

The V gene is TRBV11-2, the J gene TRBJ2-7; 7 bases line up with TRBD2. V was clipped by 1 base and J by 5 bases; unmatched bases: 8. The CDR3 length is 15 residues. Germline lookup yields CDR1 SGHAT and CDR2 FQNNGV. In DNA form, the CDR3 reads TGTGCCAGCAGCTTAGGGGTAGCGGGTATGAACGAGCAGTACTTC. It specifies CASSLGVAGMNEQYF.